A selection of T cell receptor beta chains follows, all from one sample in a study of shared clonotypes between healthy human individuals. Assay: immunoSEQ multiplex PCR; the TCRdb copy retains only in-frame clones and omits some. The sample lists under 600,000 clones, 95% to 98% occurring once. Sequencing used naive CD8+ T cells sorted from blood. The source of these receptors is a man aged 30 to 39 in good health. The CDR3 runs from the conserved cysteine through the conserved F or W. The D gene is left open where the match is weak. Part of the rows lack a size; the others show once, few, many or a class for expanded clones.

d_call	clone_size	v_call	j_call	cdr3_aa	cdr3_nt
TRBD1	NA	TRBV2	TRBJ1-2	CASRGQSNYGYTF	TGTGCCAGCAGGGGACAGAGTAACTATGGCTACACCTTC
TRBD1	NA	TRBV28	TRBJ2-5	CASSFRGPGETQYF	TGTGCCAGCAGTTTCAGGGGGCCGGGAGAGACCCAGTACTTC
TRBD1	NA	TRBV28	TRBJ1-2	CASRHGQGGGYTF	TGTGCCAGCAGGCACGGACAGGGAGGTGGCTACACCTTC
NA	NA	TRBV27	TRBJ2-1	CASSSVYNEQFF	TGTGCCAGCAGTTCAGTATACAATGAGCAGTTCTTC
NA	NA	TRBV6-1	TRBJ1-1	CASSELGLGTEAFF	TGTGCCAGCAGTGAACTTGGGTTGGGCACTGAAGCTTTCTTT
TRBD2	NA	TRBV4-1	TRBJ2-7	CASRPLAGDYEQYF	TGCGCCAGCAGACCACTAGCGGGAGACTACGAGCAGTACTTC
NA	NA	TRBV29-1	TRBJ2-3	CSVDRDPLESTDTQYF	TGCAGCGTTGACAGGGATCCCCTGGAGAGCACAGATACGCAGTATTTT
TRBD1	NA	TRBV7-6	TRBJ2-7	CASSLAGQGDEQYF	TGTGCCAGCAGCTTAGCGGGTCAGGGGGACGAGCAGTACTTC
TRBD2	NA	TRBV4-1	TRBJ2-7	CASSQVSGSLTYEQYF	TGCGCCAGCAGCCAAGTGAGCGGGAGTCTCACCTACGAGCAGTACTTC
NA	NA	TRBV29-1	TRBJ2-1	CSVAGPGTATPHEQFF	TGCAGCGTTGCGGGACCCGGGACGGCAACTCCCCACGAGCAGTTCTTC
NA	NA	TRBV5-6	TRBJ1-2	CASSLTDSYGYTF	TGTGCCAGCAGCCTCACTGACAGTTATGGCTACACCTTC
NA	NA	TRBV2	TRBJ2-7	CAGTADTSYEQYF	TGTGCCGGAACAGCTGACACCTCCTACGAGCAGTACTTC
NA	few	TRBV9	TRBJ2-7	CASSVVGWGHEQYF	TGTGCCAGCAGCGTAGTGGGGTGGGGGCACGAGCAGTACTTC
NA	NA	TRBV4-2	TRBJ2-7	CASSQNARDEQYF	TGTGCCAGCAGCCAGAATGCCCGGGACGAGCAGTACTTC
TRBD1	NA	TRBV27	TRBJ2-3	CASSLAGTATQYF	TGTGCCAGCAGTTTAGCCGGGACAGCGACGCAGTATTTT
NA	NA	TRBV7-9	TRBJ1-1	CAGAVNTEAFF	TGTGCAGGGGCGGTGAACACTGAAGCTTTCTTT
TRBD1	NA	TRBV2	TRBJ1-5	CASNDRVLSQPQHF	TGTGCCAGCAATGACAGGGTGCTATCTCAGCCCCAGCATTTT
NA	NA	TRBV11-3	TRBJ2-3	CASSRGLGTDTQYF	TGTGCCAGCAGCCGGGGTTTAGGAACAGATACGCAGTATTTT
NA	NA	TRBV29-1	TRBJ2-7	CSVGKPPSYEQYF	TGCAGCGTTGGTAAACCGCCTTCCTACGAGCAGTACTTC
NA	once	TRBV29-1	TRBJ2-5	CSVEEDREEAQYF	TGCAGCGTTGAAGAAGACAGGGAGGAGGCCCAGTACTTC
TRBD2	NA	TRBV29-1	TRBJ2-1	CSVSPYVAGREQFF	TGCAGCGTGTCCCCTTATGTAGCGGGACGTGAGCAGTTCTTC
NA	NA	TRBV9	TRBJ2-3	CASSASGDTQYF	TGTGCCAGCAGCGCTAGTGGCGATACGCAGTATTTT
NA	NA	TRBV30	TRBJ2-3	CAWLLKDSDTDTQYF	TGTGCCTGGCTTCTGAAGGACTCTGACACAGATACGCAGTATTTT
NA	NA	TRBV7-9	TRBJ1-1	CASSPPVVMNTEAFF	TGTGCCAGCAGTCCCCCGGTCGTAATGAACACTGAAGCTTTCTTT
TRBD1	NA	TRBV6-5	TRBJ1-2	CASSYRTGQYGYTF	TGTGCCAGCAGTTACCGGACAGGGCAATATGGCTACACCTTC
NA	NA	TRBV5-1	TRBJ2-7	CASSLEGGQRFSYEQYF	TGCGCCAGCAGCTTGGAGGGGGGACAGCGGTTCTCCTACGAGCAGTACTTC
TRBD2	NA	TRBV29-1	TRBJ2-5	CSASGLAGLQETQYF	TGCAGCGCCTCCGGGCTAGCGGGACTCCAAGAGACCCAGTACTTC
NA	NA	TRBV7-9	TRBJ2-3	CASSPEGGGACTQYF	TGTGCCAGCAGCCCGGAGGGAGGGGGCGCTTGTACGCAGTATTTT
NA	NA	TRBV5-5	TRBJ1-5	CASSLVSVELGQPQHF	TGTGCCAGCAGCTTGGTGTCAGTCGAATTGGGTCAGCCCCAGCATTTT
NA	NA	TRBV6-6	TRBJ1-1	CASRRNTEAFF	TGTGCCAGCCGCCGGAACACTGAAGCTTTCTTT
TRBD2	NA	TRBV18	TRBJ2-7	CASSHPGLPPGEQYF	TGTGCCAGCTCACATCCGGGACTACCCCCTGGGGAGCAGTACTTC
TRBD2	NA	TRBV6-5	TRBJ2-5	CASSRTLAGEETQYF	TGTGCCAGCAGTAGGACCCTAGCGGGAGAAGAGACCCAGTACTTC
NA	NA	TRBV5-8	TRBJ2-1	CASSLLASNEQFF	TGTGCCAGCAGCTTGCTTGCTAGCAATGAGCAGTTCTTC
NA	NA	TRBV7-6	TRBJ2-7	CASSGGPALYEQYF	TGTGCCAGCAGCGGGGGTCCGGCGTTATACGAGCAGTACTTC
NA	NA	TRBV4-3	TRBJ2-7	CASSQDRGSSYEQYF	TGCGCCAGCAGCCAAGATCGGGGAAGTTCTTACGAGCAGTACTTC
TRBD2	NA	TRBV29-1	TRBJ2-1	CSVGGTSGIAEQFF	TGCAGCGTGGGAGGGACTAGCGGGATTGCTGAGCAGTTCTTC
TRBD2	NA	TRBV27	TRBJ2-5	CASSPGLAGVAQYF	TGTGCCAGCAGTCCGGGACTAGCGGGAGTGGCCCAGTACTTC
TRBD1	NA	TRBV7-9	TRBJ2-7	CASSLVRGQGLYEQYF	TGTGCCAGCAGCTTAGTTCGGGGACAGGGGTTATACGAGCAGTACTTC
NA	once	TRBV27	TRBJ2-3	CASSLSGENTQYF	TGTGCCAGCAGTTTATCGGGGGAAAATACGCAGTATTTT
NA	NA	TRBV27	TRBJ2-3	CASSYRGRSTDTQYF	TGTGCCAGCAGTTATAGGGGGAGAAGCACAGATACGCAGTATTTT
TRBD1	NA	TRBV27	TRBJ2-7	CASSTLTGGFYFEQYF	TGTGCCAGCAGTACCTTGACAGGGGGCTTCTACTTCGAGCAGTACTTC
NA	NA	TRBV7-9	TRBJ2-1	CASSLVLRTNNEQFF	TGTGCCAGCAGCTTAGTCTTGCGGACCAACAATGAGCAGTTCTTC
NA	NA	TRBV2	TRBJ2-7	CASSPGLRYEQYF	TGTGCCAGCAGTCCGGGCTTACGCTACGAGCAGTACTTC
TRBD2	NA	TRBV11-2	TRBJ2-1	CASSTPGLAGAEQFF	TGTGCCAGCAGCACCCCAGGACTAGCGGGAGCTGAGCAGTTCTTC
NA	NA	TRBV27	TRBJ2-7	CASSSENSYEQYF	TGTGCCAGCAGTTCAGAAAATTCCTACGAGCAGTACTTC
NA	NA	TRBV11-2	TRBJ1-1	CASSLVKTTEAFF	TGTGCCAGCAGCTTAGTCAAAACCACTGAAGCTTTCTTT
NA	once	TRBV6-5	TRBJ2-7	CASSYQGPTYEQYF	TGTGCCAGCAGTTACCAGGGCCCCACCTACGAGCAGTACTTC
NA	NA	TRBV14	TRBJ2-7	CASSREGDYEQYF	TGTGCCAGCAGCCGGGAGGGGGACTACGAGCAGTACTTC
NA	NA	TRBV2	TRBJ2-1	CASSIEGVLFLDEQFF	TGTGCCAGCAGCATAGAGGGGGTATTGTTCTTGGATGAGCAGTTCTTC
NA	NA	TRBV7-9	TRBJ2-5	CASSLVQSQETQYF	TGTGCCAGCAGCTTAGTTCAGTCACAAGAGACCCAGTACTTC
NA	NA	TRBV15	TRBJ1-2	CATSRGGEGPGYTF	TGTGCCACCAGCAGAGGTGGTGAGGGGCCGGGCTACACCTTC
NA	NA	TRBV6-5	TRBJ1-1	CASSYPPGTEAFF	TGTGCCAGCAGTTACCCCCCAGGGACTGAAGCTTTCTTT
TRBD1	NA	TRBV5-4	TRBJ1-2	CASSFPPGQIYGYTF	TGTGCCAGCAGCTTCCCGCCGGGACAGATCTATGGCTACACCTTC
TRBD2	NA	TRBV5-5	TRBJ2-7	CASSLRLAGFGEQYF	TGTGCCAGCAGCTTGCGCCTAGCGGGATTTGGCGAGCAGTACTTC